This is a list of T cell receptor beta chains from one sample in a study of T cell responses to AZD1222 COVID-19 vaccine. Sequencing used immunoSEQ multiplex PCR; TCRdb keeps in-frame clones, though not all of them. The table records 86,000 or so clones, about 89% of them present only once. The material sequenced was peripheral blood, taken on day 0 of MenACWY control vaccination. The source is an adult in good health. CDR3s include the opening cysteine and the closing phenylalanine or tryptophan. The D gene is left open where the match is weak. The size field is filled for only some rows; it gives once, few, many or a size class.

cdr3_aa: CASSVKGEYYGYTF
cdr3_nt: TGCGCCAGCAGCGTAAAAGGGGAGTACTATGGCTACACCTTC
d_call: -
j_call: TRBJ1-2
v_call: TRBV5-1
clone_size: -

cdr3_aa: CASSSFGGGSSDTGELFF
cdr3_nt: TGCGCCAGCAGCTCTTTCGGGGGCGGGAGCTCGGACACCGGGGAGCTGTTTTTT
d_call: -
j_call: TRBJ2-2
v_call: TRBV5-1
clone_size: -

cdr3_aa: CSASRGIDYGYTF
cdr3_nt: TGCAGTGCTAGTAGAGGCATTGACTATGGCTACACCTTC
d_call: -
j_call: TRBJ1-2
v_call: TRBV20-1
clone_size: -

cdr3_aa: CASSEEVAGRTDTQYF
cdr3_nt: TGTGCCAGCAGTGAAGAGGTAGCGGGACGGACAGATACGCAGTATTTT
d_call: TRBD2
j_call: TRBJ2-3
v_call: TRBV6-1
clone_size: -

cdr3_aa: CASSIGQGGGSPLHF
cdr3_nt: TGCGCCAGCAGCATCGGACAGGGCGGAGGTTCACCCCTCCACTTT
d_call: TRBD1
j_call: TRBJ1-6
v_call: TRBV5-1
clone_size: -

cdr3_aa: CAWGGHSNQPQHF
cdr3_nt: TGTGCCTGGGGGGGGCATAGCAATCAGCCCCAGCATTTT
d_call: -
j_call: TRBJ1-5
v_call: TRBV30
clone_size: -

cdr3_aa: CASGGAYEQYF
cdr3_nt: TGTGCCAGTGGGGGGGCGTACGAGCAGTACTTC
d_call: -
j_call: TRBJ2-7
v_call: TRBV27
clone_size: -

cdr3_aa: CASSGEAGEYETQYF
cdr3_nt: TGTGCCAGCAGCGGCGAAGCGGGAGAGTACGAGACCCAGTACTTC
d_call: TRBD2
j_call: TRBJ2-5
v_call: TRBV9
clone_size: -

cdr3_aa: CASSLEAGGSLSGNTIYF
cdr3_nt: TGTGCCAGCAGCTTAGAGGCAGGGGGCTCCCTCTCTGGAAACACCATATATTTT
d_call: TRBD1
j_call: TRBJ1-3
v_call: TRBV11-2
clone_size: -

cdr3_aa: CASSSRGPAHNEQFF
cdr3_nt: TGTGCCAGCAGTTCCCGAGGGCCGGCCCACAATGAGCAGTTCTTC
d_call: -
j_call: TRBJ2-1
v_call: TRBV6-2/TRBV6-3
clone_size: -

cdr3_aa: CASSSSEGATDTQYF
cdr3_nt: TGTGCCAGCAGCTCCTCCGAAGGGGCCACAGATACGCAGTATTTT
d_call: -
j_call: TRBJ2-3
v_call: TRBV7-2
clone_size: -

cdr3_aa: CASSEVDRSQPQHF
cdr3_nt: TGTGCCAGCAGTGAAGTGGACAGGAGCCAGCCCCAGCATTTT
d_call: TRBD1
j_call: TRBJ1-5
v_call: TRBV6-1
clone_size: -

cdr3_aa: CASSLTVTYEQYF
cdr3_nt: TGTGCCAGCAGCTTAACAGTCACCTACGAGCAGTACTTC
d_call: -
j_call: TRBJ2-7
v_call: TRBV7-2
clone_size: -

cdr3_aa: CASSFWNLATNEKLFF
cdr3_nt: TGTGCCAGCAGCTTCTGGAACCTGGCAACTAATGAAAAACTGTTTTTT
d_call: -
j_call: TRBJ1-4
v_call: TRBV28
clone_size: few

cdr3_aa: CASSYSGNTQYF
cdr3_nt: TGTGCCAGCAGTTACTCGGGGAATACGCAGTATTTT
d_call: -
j_call: TRBJ2-3
v_call: TRBV6-2/TRBV6-3
clone_size: few

cdr3_aa: CASSLQGFYEQYF
cdr3_nt: TGTGCCAGCAGCCTTCAGGGGTTCTACGAGCAGTACTTC
d_call: -
j_call: TRBJ2-7
v_call: TRBV5-4
clone_size: few

cdr3_aa: CASSSSLQGEAQHF
cdr3_nt: TGTGCCAGCAGCTCGAGTTTACAGGGCGAGGCCCAGCATTTT
d_call: -
j_call: TRBJ1-5
v_call: TRBV5-8
clone_size: -

cdr3_aa: CASIYRAIFGYTF
cdr3_nt: TGTGCCAGCATTTACAGGGCCATCTTCGGCTACACCTTC
d_call: -
j_call: TRBJ1-2
v_call: TRBV2
clone_size: -

cdr3_aa: CASKRTGGNYGYTF
cdr3_nt: TGTGCCAGCAAACGGACAGGGGGTAACTATGGCTACACCTTC
d_call: TRBD1
j_call: TRBJ1-2
v_call: TRBV9
clone_size: -

cdr3_aa: CASSIVRQGAEAFF
cdr3_nt: TGTGCCAGTAGTATAGTAAGACAAGGGGCCGAAGCTTTCTTT
d_call: -
j_call: TRBJ1-1
v_call: TRBV19
clone_size: -

cdr3_aa: CASSQDLKRAFF
cdr3_nt: TGCGCCAGCAGCCAGGACCTAAAGAGGGCTTTCTTT
d_call: -
j_call: TRBJ1-1
v_call: TRBV5-1
clone_size: -

cdr3_aa: CASSLAVYEQYF
cdr3_nt: TGTGCCAGCAGCTTAGCGGTCTACGAGCAGTACTTC
d_call: -
j_call: TRBJ2-7
v_call: TRBV7-2
clone_size: -

cdr3_aa: CASSLHTGGDYGYTF
cdr3_nt: TGTGCCAGCAGCTTACATACAGGGGGCGACTATGGCTACACCTTC
d_call: TRBD1
j_call: TRBJ1-2
v_call: TRBV11-2
clone_size: -

cdr3_aa: CASSLGTGVGYEQYF
cdr3_nt: TGTGCCAGCAGCTTAGGGACGGGAGTGGGCTACGAGCAGTACTTC
d_call: -
j_call: TRBJ2-7
v_call: TRBV3-1/TRBV3-2
clone_size: once

cdr3_aa: CAWSLGSSYEQYF
cdr3_nt: TGTGCCTGGAGTTTGGGTAGCTCCTACGAGCAGTACTTC
d_call: -
j_call: TRBJ2-7
v_call: TRBV30
clone_size: -

cdr3_aa: CAGAPHPESPLHF
cdr3_nt: TGTGCCGGCGCCCCCCACCCCGAGTCACCCCTCCACTTT
d_call: -
j_call: TRBJ1-6
v_call: TRBV6-5
clone_size: -

cdr3_aa: CASNDRGRAEETQYF
cdr3_nt: TGTGCCAGCAACGATCGCGGGAGGGCCGAAGAGACCCAGTACTTC
d_call: TRBD2
j_call: TRBJ2-5
v_call: TRBV7-2
clone_size: -

cdr3_aa: CASSTSAGGTDTQYF
cdr3_nt: TGTGCCAGCAGCACTTCAGCGGGAGGTACAGATACGCAGTATTTT
d_call: TRBD2
j_call: TRBJ2-3
v_call: TRBV7-2
clone_size: -

cdr3_aa: CASSMRTGPGELFF
cdr3_nt: TGCGCCAGCAGCATGAGGACAGGGCCCGGGGAGCTGTTTTTT
d_call: TRBD1
j_call: TRBJ2-2
v_call: TRBV5-1
clone_size: -

cdr3_aa: CASSLSSAGKAYGYTF
cdr3_nt: TGTGCCAGCAGTTTATCGTCGGCAGGGAAGGCATATGGCTACACCTTC
d_call: -
j_call: TRBJ1-2
v_call: TRBV28
clone_size: -

cdr3_aa: CASSFGAVEAFF
cdr3_nt: TGTGCCAGCAGCTTCGGGGCGGTTGAAGCTTTCTTT
d_call: -
j_call: TRBJ1-1
v_call: TRBV5-4
clone_size: -

cdr3_aa: CATKPGGAGSTDTQYF
cdr3_nt: TGTGCCACCAAACCGGGTGGGGCGGGGTCCACAGATACGCAGTATTTT
d_call: -
j_call: TRBJ2-3
v_call: TRBV27
clone_size: -

cdr3_aa: CASSYSRSVGYNEQFF
cdr3_nt: TGTGCCAGCAGTTACTCGCGTAGCGTAGGTTACAATGAGCAGTTCTTC
d_call: -
j_call: TRBJ2-1
v_call: TRBV6-5
clone_size: -

cdr3_aa: CASRRDRGPSHF
cdr3_nt: TGTGCCAGCAGGAGAGACCGGGGCCCTAGCCACTTC
d_call: -
j_call: TRBJ2-5
v_call: TRBV12-3/TRBV12-4
clone_size: -

cdr3_aa: CSARGAVGGTGELFF
cdr3_nt: TGCAGCGCCCGTGGGGCAGTCGGCGGCACCGGGGAGCTGTTTTTT
d_call: -
j_call: TRBJ2-2
v_call: TRBV29-1
clone_size: few

cdr3_aa: CASSLAGGNNEQFF
cdr3_nt: TGTGCCAGCAGCTTGGCGGGTGGTAACAATGAGCAGTTCTTC
d_call: -
j_call: TRBJ2-1
v_call: TRBV5-4
clone_size: -

cdr3_aa: CATRQGLWTYEQYF
cdr3_nt: TGTGCCACTAGACAGGGGCTGTGGACCTACGAGCAGTACTTC
d_call: TRBD1
j_call: TRBJ2-7
v_call: TRBV27
clone_size: -

cdr3_aa: CATILNYGYTF
cdr3_nt: TGTGCCACCATTCTTAACTATGGCTACACCTTC
d_call: -
j_call: TRBJ1-2
v_call: TRBV25-1
clone_size: -

cdr3_aa: CASSPRQGHNEQFF
cdr3_nt: TGTGCCAGCAGCCCCCGACAGGGTCACAATGAGCAGTTCTTC
d_call: TRBD1
j_call: TRBJ2-1
v_call: TRBV9
clone_size: -

cdr3_aa: CASSEVPSQPQHF
cdr3_nt: TGTGCCAGCAGTGAGGTCCCGTCACAGCCCCAGCATTTT
d_call: -
j_call: TRBJ1-5
v_call: TRBV6-1
clone_size: -

cdr3_aa: CASSRDRGSYEQYF
cdr3_nt: TGTGCCAGCAGCCGGGACAGGGGTTCCTACGAGCAGTACTTC
d_call: TRBD1
j_call: TRBJ2-7
v_call: TRBV7-2
clone_size: -

cdr3_aa: CASSFSPAAYTQYF
cdr3_nt: TGTGCCAGCAGTTTTAGTCCCGCGGCTTATACGCAGTATTTT
d_call: -
j_call: TRBJ2-3
v_call: TRBV28
clone_size: -

cdr3_aa: CASSWTSGRNLPPEQYF
cdr3_nt: TGTGCCAGCAGCTGGACTAGCGGGAGGAATCTTCCTCCCGAGCAGTACTTC
d_call: TRBD2
j_call: TRBJ2-7
v_call: TRBV6-2/TRBV6-3
clone_size: -

cdr3_aa: CASSQETGSLGNTIYF
cdr3_nt: TGCGCCAGCAGCCAAGAGACAGGGAGTTTGGGAAACACCATATATTTT
d_call: TRBD1
j_call: TRBJ1-3
v_call: TRBV4-3
clone_size: -

cdr3_aa: CASSPPARSPLHF
cdr3_nt: TGTGCCAGCAGTCCCCCCGCGAGATCACCCCTCCACTTT
d_call: -
j_call: TRBJ1-6
v_call: TRBV27
clone_size: -

cdr3_aa: CASSSYLGGDDYNEQFF
cdr3_nt: TGTGCCAGCAGCTCATACTTAGGGGGGGATGACTACAATGAGCAGTTCTTC
d_call: -
j_call: TRBJ2-1
v_call: TRBV9
clone_size: -

cdr3_aa: CSVDTSVEAFF
cdr3_nt: TGCAGCGTTGATACCTCGGTTGAAGCTTTCTTT
d_call: -
j_call: TRBJ1-1
v_call: TRBV29-1
clone_size: few

cdr3_aa: CSVSSGRGGTDTQYF
cdr3_nt: TGCAGCGTCTCTAGCGGGAGGGGGGGCACAGATACGCAGTATTTT
d_call: TRBD2
j_call: TRBJ2-3
v_call: TRBV29-1
clone_size: -

cdr3_aa: CASSLSQSEQFF
cdr3_nt: TGTGCCAGCAGTTTAAGTCAGAGTGAGCAGTTCTTC
d_call: -
j_call: TRBJ2-1
v_call: TRBV28
clone_size: -